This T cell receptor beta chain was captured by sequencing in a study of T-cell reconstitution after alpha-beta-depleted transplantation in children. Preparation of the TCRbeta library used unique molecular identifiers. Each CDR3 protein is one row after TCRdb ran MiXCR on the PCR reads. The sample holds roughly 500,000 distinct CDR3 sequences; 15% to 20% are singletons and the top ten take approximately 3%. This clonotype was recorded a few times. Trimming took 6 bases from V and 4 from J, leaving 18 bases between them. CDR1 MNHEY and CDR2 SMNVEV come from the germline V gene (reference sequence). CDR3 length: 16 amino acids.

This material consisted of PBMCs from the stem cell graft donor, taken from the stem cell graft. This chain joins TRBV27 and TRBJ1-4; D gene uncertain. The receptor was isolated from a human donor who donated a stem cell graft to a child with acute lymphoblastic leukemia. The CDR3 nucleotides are TGTGCCAGCAGGATGCGGGCCGGAAAAAATAATGAAAAACTGTTTTTT. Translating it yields CASRMRAGKNNEKLFF.